Here is one T cell receptor beta chain with its context. What it recognizes is unknown. This sample was taken from a study of shared clonotypes between healthy human individuals. Regarding the study as a whole: Sampling was confined to blood; repertoires within tissues likely differ. Clonotypes shared by all four sorted-subset donors had higher generation probabilities than non-shared clonotypes.

Germline lookup yields CDR1 MNHEY and CDR2 SVGAGI. The ends lost 2 bases at V and 8 bases at J; junction bases unmatched: 1. The CDR3 covers 12 residues. Clones were sequenced by immunoSEQ multiplex PCR, and TCRdb holds only the in-frame ones, with some missing. The data contain about 100,000 clones, 68% of them singletons. This TCR was sampled from a man aged 30-40 years in good health. Sequenced sample: memory CD8+ T cells sorted from blood. Subset meaning: CD45RO+ cells pooled with CCR7-negative TemRA cells. The V gene is TRBV6-5, the J gene TRBJ1-1; 8 bases map to TRBD1. CDR3 sequence: CASSYDRGEAFF. The CDR3 DNA follows: TGTGCCAGCAGTTACGACAGGGGAGAAGCTTTCTTT.